This T cell receptor beta chain was recovered during a study of blood T cell repertoires in COVID-19. Germline V gives CDR1 LGHDT, CDR2 YNNKEL (reference sequence). V lost 1 base, J lost 4 bases, and 5 bases lay in between. CDR3 length: 13 amino acids. Clones were read by immunoSEQ multiplex PCR, and TCRdb kept only the in-frame ones, dropping some. The sample includes about 82,000 clones, 80% of them seen just once. This rearrangement joins TRBV3-1 (or the pseudogene TRBV3-2) to TRBJ1-3; D uncertain. This TCR was recovered from a woman in her thirties or forties with active or convalescent COVID-19. Input material: peripheral blood. The CDR3 coding sequence is TGTGCCAGCAGCCAAGTTCAGGGAAACACCATATATTTT. This sequence encodes CASSQVQGNTIYF.